The text below deals with one T cell receptor (beta chain). Its antigen is undetermined. Combining a sample-barcoded 5' primer with a J-beta primer mix, a second PCR ran for 7 to 11 cycles. All samples yielded 2.5 million or more CDR3-containing paired-end reads. In TCRdb, the 5' RACE reads were re-called with MiXCR into one record per CDR3 protein. The sample lists some 1.1 million distinct CDR3 sequences, approximately 38% occurring once. These data come from a study of blood T cells in healthy people across ages. The wider study: For every two T cells, template switching captured about one barcoded beta molecule.

V lost 0 bases and J 3 bases, leaving 18 bases between the germline ends. This CDR3 has 17 residues. Germline assignment: CDR1 SGHTA and CDR2 FQGNSA. Notes on the study in general: Higher diversity and more naive CD4+ cells were features of long-lived donors, compared to aged donors. Samples with more naive T cells showed higher observed beta diversity.

The TCR sequence derives from a man younger than 35 in good health. The chain has TRBV7-2 and TRBJ2-7; possibly TRBD1 or TRBD2 for D (5 bases each). Material for sequencing was blood. The DNA of the CDR3 is TGTGCCAGCAGCTTAGCGCCTTACGGGGCGTTTGGCTACGAGCAGTACTTC. As protein: CASSLAPYGAFGYEQYF.